The clone carrying this TCR beta chain was counted once. This specimen belongs to a study of blood T cell repertoires in COVID-19. This CDR3 region has 13 residues. Germline assignment: CDR1 MDHEN and CDR2 SYDVKM. V was clipped by 6 bases and J by 0 bases, with 9 bases between them. Here immunoSEQ multiplex PCR was the method, and the copy in TCRdb shows in-frame clones only, minus some. There are over 200,000 clones in the sample; roughly 84% occur only once, and 15% to 20% lies in the top ten. The sample consisted of peripheral blood. V and J are TRBV28 and TRBJ2-7; possible D gene TRBD1, 5 bases. This receptor was identified in a woman of 80 years or more with active or convalescent COVID-19. CDR3 amino acids: CASRATASYEQYF. DNA of the CDR3: TGTGCCAGCAGGGCGACAGCCTCCTACGAGCAGTACTTC.